This T cell receptor (beta chain) was obtained from a study of spatial heterogeneity in lung cancer. The time point is: blood at routine non-recurrence follow-up after resection. Each CDR3 protein is one row after TCRdb ran MiXCR on the 5' RACE reads. The repertoire holds roughly 45,000 distinct CDR3 sequences, with approximately 22% as singletons. V lost 10 bases to trimming and J lost 3 bases, with 16 bases between them. Germline CDR1 ENHRY, CDR2 SYGVKD. The CDR3 has 13 amino acids. The sequences come from PBMCs, collected at follow-up. This sequence joins TRBV10-3 and TRBJ2-7, with D perhaps TRBD1 or TRBD2 (5 bases each). This receptor was taken from a female donor with early-stage non-small cell lung cancer. CDR3 sequence reads: CATRGATYYEQYF. CDR3 DNA sequence: TGTGCCACCCGGGGCGCGACCTACTACGAGCAGTACTTC.